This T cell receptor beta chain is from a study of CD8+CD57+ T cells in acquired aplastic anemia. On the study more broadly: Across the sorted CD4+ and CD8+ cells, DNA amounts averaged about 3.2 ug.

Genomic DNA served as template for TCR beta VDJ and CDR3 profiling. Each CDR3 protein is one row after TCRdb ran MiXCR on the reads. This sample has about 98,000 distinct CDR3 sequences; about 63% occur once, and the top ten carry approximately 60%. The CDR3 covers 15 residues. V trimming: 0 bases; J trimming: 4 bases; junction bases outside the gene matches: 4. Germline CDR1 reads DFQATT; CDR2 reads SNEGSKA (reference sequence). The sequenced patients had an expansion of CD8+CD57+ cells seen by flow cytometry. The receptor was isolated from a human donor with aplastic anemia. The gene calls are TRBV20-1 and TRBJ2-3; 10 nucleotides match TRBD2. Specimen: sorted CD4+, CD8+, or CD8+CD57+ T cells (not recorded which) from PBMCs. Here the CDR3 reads CSARDPLAGADTQYF. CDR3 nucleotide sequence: TGCAGTGCTAGAGATCCCCTAGCGGGAGCAGATACGCAGTATTTT.